The following is a T cell receptor beta chain sequence with its context. The antigen is not known. The sample comes from a study of human T cells and chemical hapten exposure. As for the study in general: Patch testing placed 0.01% DPC on the upper back, with readings at 6 days. Overall study results and limits: Patch test scores rose with PT1 expanded TCR counts, a positive correlation. Relative to control repertoires, expanded TCRs gave rise to significantly more large CDR3 similarity clusters. Alopecia in all donors means immunity may differ from healthy individuals.

Time point: patch test 1, 2 weeks after DPC sensitization. Treatment noted: therapeutic diphenylcyclopropenone sensitization with weekly scalp DPC. In TCRdb, the RACE reads were re-called with MiXCR into one record per CDR3 protein. The sample shows 180,000 or so distinct CDR3 sequences, around 13% of them seen only once. This TCR was sampled from a young woman with alopecia areata. Some clones in this sample may be carry-over from other donors' samples. The sample here was whole blood, taken in connection with sensitization to the hapten diphenylcyclopropenone (DPC).

CDR3 DNA: TGTGCCAGCAGCCCATACGAGAAGCGCCTCACAGATACGCAGTATTTT. Translated: CASSPYEKRLTDTQYF. The J gene is TRBJ2-3, the V gene TRBV6-2 or TRBV6-3; no reliable D call. Germline V gene data show CDR1 as MNHEY and CDR2 as SVGEGT. The CDR3 length is 16 residues. Trimming removed 6 bases at V and 2 bases at J, with 18 bases between.